This TCR beta chain was identified during a study of identical twins. TCRdb itself ran the 5' RACE reads through MiXCR, one entry per CDR3 protein. Here the sample spans 350,000 or so distinct CDR3 sequences, more than 9% being singletons. Germline CDR1 reads MGHRA; CDR2 reads YSYEKL. Deletions cut 3 bases from V and 1 base from J, with 8 bases between. The CDR3 runs to 14 residues. The same sample was also used in a study of yellow fever vaccine responses in identical twins.

The sequence derives from a woman aged 18-30 years in good health. The V gene is TRBV4-1, the J gene TRBJ2-3; the D is unclear. Sample: CD8+ T cells sorted from blood. This chain's CDR3 is CASSHGPGTDTQYF. CDR3 nucleotides: TGCGCCAGCAGCCACGGACCGGGCACAGATACGCAGTATTTT.